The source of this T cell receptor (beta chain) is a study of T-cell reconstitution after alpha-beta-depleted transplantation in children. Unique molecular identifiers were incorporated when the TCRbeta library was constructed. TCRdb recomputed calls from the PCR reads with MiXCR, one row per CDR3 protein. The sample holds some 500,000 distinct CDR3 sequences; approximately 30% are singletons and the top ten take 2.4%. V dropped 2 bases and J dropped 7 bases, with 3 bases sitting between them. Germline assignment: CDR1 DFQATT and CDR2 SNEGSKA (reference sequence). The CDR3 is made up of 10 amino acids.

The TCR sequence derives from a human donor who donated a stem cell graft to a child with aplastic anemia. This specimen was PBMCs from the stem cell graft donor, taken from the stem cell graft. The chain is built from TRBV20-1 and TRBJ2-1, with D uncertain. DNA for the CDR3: TGCAGTGCTAGAAGGAATGAGCAGTTCTTC. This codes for CSARRNEQFF.